One and the same sample provided the 30 T cell receptor beta chains below, sequenced in a study of blood T cell repertoires in COVID-19. TCRdb's table, derived via immunoSEQ multiplex PCR, lists solely in-frame clones and lacks some. The table lists about 260,000 clones, around 86% of them singletons, with over 2% in the top ten. Sequenced sample: PBMCs or T cells enriched from blood (not recorded which). The receptor source for this set is a woman between 45 and 60 years old who had recovered from COVID-19.

This clone is a singleton in its sample. The V and J genes are TRBV5-1 and TRBJ1-4, with D perhaps matching TRBD1 (6 bases). The CDR3 has 13 amino acids. Germline loops: CDR1 SGHRS, CDR2 YFSETQ. V dropped 4 bases and J dropped 4 bases, with 8 bases sitting between them. The CDR3 nucleotides are TGCGCCAGCAGCAGGACAGATAATGAAAAACTGTTTTTT. It codes for CASSRTDNEKLFF. Complete variable domain (other parts from reference TRBV5-1 and TRBJ1-4): KAGVTQTPRYLIKTRGQQVTLSCSPISGHRSVSWYQQTPGQGLQFLFEYFSETQRNKGNFPGRFSGRQFSNSRSEMNVSTLELGDSALYLCASSRTDNEKLFFGSGTQLSVL.

The V and J genes are TRBV7-6 and TRBJ2-5; D may be TRBD2 (5 bases). The CDR3 has 14 residues. Trimming removed 0 bases at V and 5 bases at J, with 10 bases between. CDR1 and CDR2 from the germline V gene are SGHVS and FNYEAQ. CDR3 nucleotides: TGTGCCAGCAGCTTAGCAGGGCCGGGGGAGACCCAGTACTTC. Translated, it gives CASSLAGPGETQYF. The full variable domain, in which reference TRBV7-6 and TRBJ2-5 provide the parts outside the CDR3, is GAGVSQSPRYKVTKRGQDVALRCDPISGHVSLYWYRQALGQGPEFLTYFNYEAQQDKSGLPNDRFSAERPEGSISTLTIQRTEQRDSAMYRCASSLAGPGETQYFGPGTRLLVL.

This clone appeared a single time. The chain uses TRBV5-1 and TRBJ2-1, with a weak D call TRBD2 (6 bases). The CDR3 length is 17 residues. Germline lookup yields CDR1 SGHRS and CDR2 YFSETQ. V lost 4 bases and J lost 4, with 21 bases in between. The CDR3 DNA follows: TGCGCCAGCAGCAGGCCGGGACTCAACTCTTTATACAATGAGCAGTTCTTC. Amino acids: CASSRPGLNSLYNEQFF.

The rearrangement uses TRBV28 and TRBJ1-4, with 9 bases lining up with TRBD1. V lost 6 bases and J lost 11; bases outside the gene matches: 13. Germline CDR1 and CDR2: MDHEN and SYDVKM. CDR3 length: 15 residues. In DNA, the CDR3 is TGTGCCAGCAGCAATACCGGGACAGGGTTTCAGAAACTGTTTTTT. Residues: CASSNTGTGFQKLFF.

The V call is TRBV9, the J call TRBJ2-5; 12 bases agree with TRBD2. The V gene's germline CDR1 is SGDLS and CDR2 YYNGEE. With 3 bases clipped from V and 5 bases from J, the junction kept 14 bases outside the gene matches. The CDR3 extends over 18 amino acids. The CDR3: CASSDPGLAGYGGETQYF. The CDR3 DNA follows: TGTGCCAGCAGCGACCCGGGACTAGCGGGTTACGGGGGGGAGACCCAGTACTTC.

The V call is TRBV7-2, the J call TRBJ2-7, with TRBD2 matching 9 bases. This CDR3 has 14 amino acids. CDR1 and CDR2 (germline): SGHTA, FQGNSA. Germline trimming cut 5 bases from V and 9 bases from J; bases unmatched to any gene: 11. CDR3 DNA sequence: TGTGCCAGCAGCAATACTAGCGGGTTTGTGGGGCAGTACTTC. Residues: CASSNTSGFVGQYF.

The CDR3 DNA sequence: TGCGCCAGCAGCCTCCAGGGCGCAGATACGCAGTATTTT. Residues: CASSLQGADTQYF. The genes are TRBV5-1 and TRBJ2-3; tentatively, D is TRBD1 (5 bases). V lost 4 bases to trimming and J lost 4 bases, with 10 bases between them. CDR3 length equals 13 residues. Germline CDR1 and CDR2: SGHRS and YFSETQ.

The rearrangement links TRBV7-2 to TRBJ2-5; D may be TRBD2 (7 bases). Germline loops: CDR1 SGHTA, CDR2 FQGNSA. V was clipped by 5 bases and J by 5 bases, with 18 bases between them. This CDR3 contains 15 residues. CDR3 in amino acids: CASSTGGPLRETQYF. The CDR3 DNA follows: TGTGCCAGCAGCACCGGGGGGCCGCTCCGGGAGACCCAGTACTTC.

CDR3 sequence: CASSPQTTRTDTQYF. The DNA of the CDR3 is TGTGCCAGCAGTCCACAGACTACACGCACAGATACGCAGTATTTT. The chain uses TRBV6-5 and TRBJ2-3, with a weak D call TRBD2 (5 bases). The V gene's germline CDR1 is MNHEY and CDR2 SVGAGI. The V end was cut by 5 bases, the J end by 1 base, with 13 bases between. The CDR3 is 15 residues long.

V is TRBV3-1 (or the pseudogene TRBV3-2) and J is TRBJ2-3; possible D gene TRBD2, 6 bases. Trimming left V 3 bases short and J 3 bases short, with 19 bases between. Per the germline V gene, CDR1 is LGHDT and CDR2 is YNNKEL (reference sequence). This CDR3 comprises 17 residues. DNA for the CDR3: TGTGCCAGCAGCCAGTTACTAGCCCTGGGAGTTACAGATACGCAGTATTTT. Its translation is CASSQLLALGVTDTQYF.

The V call is TRBV6-5, the J call TRBJ2-4; 10 bases agree with TRBD1. Trimming cost V 0 bases and J 9 bases; bases outside gene matches: 5. The CDR3 is made up of 15 amino acids. Germline CDR1 MNHEY, CDR2 SVGAGI. The CDR3 spells CASSYSGQGQGIQYF. In DNA form, the CDR3 reads TGTGCCAGCAGTTACTCGGGACAGGGGCAGGGCATTCAGTACTTC.

The CDR3 DNA reads as TGTGCCAGCACCCCGGGGGGGGGCGGGGAGCTGTTTTTT. This codes for CASTPGGGGELFF. J is TRBJ2-2 and V is TRBV2; 8 bases are shared with TRBD2. Germline V CDR1 and CDR2: SNHLY, FYNNEI. V dropped 7 bases and J dropped 7; count of bases not matched to a gene: 5. The CDR3 is made up of 13 amino acids.

The rearrangement links TRBV7-9 to TRBJ2-3; 9 bases agree with TRBD1. CDR3 length: 15 amino acids. After removal of 1 base from V and 4 bases from J, the junction contained 3 bases not matched to a gene. Germline loops: CDR1 SEHNR, CDR2 FQNEAQ (reference sequence). CDR3: CASSLGDRAPDTQYF. The CDR3 nucleotides read TGTGCCAGCAGCTTAGGGGACAGGGCCCCAGATACGCAGTATTTT. Using reference TRBV7-9 and TRBJ2-3 for the parts outside the CDR3, the full variable domain is DTGVSQNPRHKITKRGQNVTFRCDPISEHNRLYWYRQTLGQGPEFLTYFQNEAQLEKSRLLSDRFSAERPKGSFSTLEIQRTEQGDSAMYLCASSLGDRAPDTQYFGPGTRLTVL.

V usage is TRBV2 and J usage is TRBJ1-5, with 7 bases that match TRBD1. The germline CDR1 and CDR2 sequences are SNHLY and FYNNEI. This CDR3 comprises 15 residues. With V trimmed by 7 bases and J by 4 bases, 10 bases remained unmatched. The DNA of the CDR3 is TGTGCCAGCACTGGGGACAGTGGGGGGAATCAGCCCCAGCATTTT. Amino acid sequence: CASTGDSGGNQPQHF.

V usage is TRBV15 and J usage is TRBJ2-7; weak D call: TRBD1 (7 bases). Trimming cost V 4 bases and J 0 bases, with 13 bases left between them. Looked up from germline, CDR1 is LNHNV and CDR2 is YYDKDF (reference sequence). The CDR3 has 15 amino acids. CDR3 in DNA: TGTGCCACCAGCATTCAGGGGGGAGACTCCTACGAGCAGTACTTC. It encodes CATSIQGGDSYEQYF.

This clone came up a few times. The chain links TRBV19 to TRBJ2-7; 8 bases match TRBD1. Germline V gives CDR1 LNHDA, CDR2 SQIVND (reference sequence). Trimming took 3 bases from V and 0 from J; bases not matched to a gene: 4. The CDR3 totals 15 residues. The CDR3 loop is CASSMWTGSSYEQYF. CDR3 sequence (DNA): TGTGCCAGTAGTATGTGGACAGGGAGCTCCTACGAGCAGTACTTC.

This clone was found once. V and J are TRBV5-8 and TRBJ1-2; 8 positions agree with TRBD1. The V segment lost 2 bases and the J segment 3 bases; nucleotides outside the gene matches: 3. Looked up from germline, CDR1 is SGHTS and CDR2 is YDEGEE. The CDR3 is 14 amino acids. CDR3 DNA sequence: TGTGCCAGCAGCTTATGGACAGGGTACTATGGCTACACCTTC. This encodes CASSLWTGYYGYTF.

The table lists this clone with a count of one. The chain is built from TRBV5-1 and TRBJ2-3; D perhaps matches TRBD2 (5 bases). The germline V and J ends were trimmed by 4 bases and 4 bases, with 13 bases remaining between them. Germline V gives CDR1 SGHRS, CDR2 YFSETQ. The CDR3 runs to 14 residues. CDR3 region: CASSPREWSDTQYF. The CDR3 bases are TGCGCCAGCAGCCCGAGGGAGTGGTCAGATACGCAGTATTTT.

The V and J genes are TRBV4-3 and TRBJ2-1; 8 bases fit TRBD1. Germline CDR1 and CDR2: LGHNA and YSLEER. V lost 0 bases, J lost 7 bases, and 14 bases stayed unmatched. CDR3 length: 18 amino acids. DNA of the CDR3: TGCGCCAGCAGCCAAGATTGGTGGGCAGGGGGCGAGGTGAATGAGCAGTTCTTC. Protein sequence: CASSQDWWAGGEVNEQFF.

The chain recombines TRBV29-1 with TRBJ2-7; D is possibly TRBD1 (5 bases). The V end lost 7 bases, the J end lost 0 bases, and 13 bases lay between the germline ends. Germline CDR1 reads SQVTM; CDR2 reads ANQGSEA. The CDR3 extends over 13 amino acids. As DNA, the CDR3 is TGCAGCGCCAAAGGGGCAGGCTCCTACGAGCAGTACTTC. Amino acid sequence: CSAKGAGSYEQYF.

This rearrangement joins TRBV28 to TRBJ1-3, with 8 bases that match TRBD1. With V trimmed by 5 bases and J by 4 bases, 10 bases remained unmatched. Germline V CDR1 and CDR2: MDHEN, SYDVKM. The CDR3 spans 16 residues. CDR3 nucleotide sequence: TGTGCCAGCAGTGCCCGGACAGGGAAGGGGGGAAACACCATATATTTT. Its translation is CASSARTGKGGNTIYF. Together with reference TRBV28 and TRBJ1-3, the CDR3 gives the full variable domain: DVKVTQSSRYLVKRTGEKVFLECVQDMDHENMFWYRQDPGLGLRLIYFSYDVKMKEKGDIPEGYSVSREKKERFSLILESASTNQTSMYLCASSARTGKGGNTIYFGEGSWLTVV.

This clone showed up just once. The chain links TRBV19 to TRBJ2-3; TRBD1 matches at 8 bases. Germline V gives CDR1 LNHDA, CDR2 SQIVND (reference sequence). CDR3 size: 15 residues. V lost 7 bases and J lost 0; bases outside the gene matches: 6. DNA for the CDR3: TGTGCCAGTACCCCCCGGGACAGGAGCACAGATACGCAGTATTTT. It is translated as CASTPRDRSTDTQYF.

This chain connects TRBV3-1 (or the pseudogene TRBV3-2) to TRBJ1-5, with D uncertain. With 0 bases removed from V and 6 bases from J, the gap between germline ends came to 9 bases. The CDR3 consists of 14 residues. Germline CDR1 reads LGHDT; CDR2 reads YNNKEL (reference sequence). DNA of the CDR3: TGTGCCAGCAGCCAAGATTTGTCAGGTCAGCCCCAGCATTTT. Its protein is CASSQDLSGQPQHF.

The chain recombines TRBV7-2 with TRBJ2-3; 11 bases are shared with TRBD2. This CDR3 is 17 amino acids long. Germline V CDR1 and CDR2: SGHTA, FQGNSA. Germline trimming cut 4 bases from V and 1 base from J; bases unmatched to any gene: 7. CDR3 in amino acids: CASSSRRGLAGTDTQYF. In nucleotides, the CDR3 is TGTGCCAGCAGCTCAAGGAGGGGACTAGCGGGCACAGATACGCAGTATTTT.

CDR3 amino acids: CASLGQGSYEQYF. The CDR3 bases are TGTGCCAGCCTGGGACAGGGGTCCTACGAGCAGTACTTC. V and J are TRBV13 and TRBJ2-7; 10 nucleotides align to TRBD1. The length of the CDR3 is 13 residues. CDR1 and CDR2 from the germline V gene are PRHDT and FYEKMQ (reference sequence). Germline trimming cut 8 bases from V and 1 base from J; bases unmatched to any gene: 2. Supplemented by reference TRBV13 and TRBJ2-7, the full variable domain reads AAGVIQSPRHLIKEKRETATLKCYPIPRHDTVYWYQQGPGQDPQFLISFYEKMQSDKGSIPDRFSAQQFSDYHSELNMSSLELGDSALYFCASLGQGSYEQYFGPGTRLTVT.

The rearrangement links TRBV12-3 or TRBV12-4 to TRBJ2-7, with D uncertain. CDR3 length equals 12 residues. V lost 3 bases and J lost 3, with 6 bases in between. The CDR3 region is CASSFKRYEQYF. The CDR3 DNA follows: TGTGCCAGCAGTTTTAAGCGCTACGAGCAGTACTTC.

The chain uses TRBV6-4 and TRBJ2-7; D perhaps matches TRBD1 (6 bases). Trimming cost V 0 bases and J 7 bases, with 16 bases left between them. CDR3 length: 15 amino acids. Germline CDR1 MRHNA, CDR2 SNTAGT. This chain's CDR3 is CASSDSFGGVKEQYF. CDR3 DNA sequence: TGTGCCAGCAGTGACTCCTTTGGGGGCGTGAAAGAGCAGTACTTC.

The V gene is TRBV5-6, the J gene TRBJ1-2; 8 bases agree with TRBD1. The CDR3 consists of 18 residues. Germline lookup yields CDR1 SGHDT and CDR2 YYEEEE. V lost 3 bases to trimming and J lost 5 bases; unmatched junction nucleotides: 18. The CDR3 nucleotides are TGTGCCAGCAGCTATGTGATAGGGGCCAGGGGGCGCCAGTATGGCTACACCTTC. As protein: CASSYVIGARGRQYGYTF.

V usage is TRBV5-4 and J usage is TRBJ2-2; TRBD1 might be the D (6 bases). Germline values: CDR1 SGHNT, CDR2 YYREEE (reference sequence). This CDR3 is 16 amino acids long. The V gene lost 5 bases and the J gene lost 2 bases, with 16 bases spanning the gap. The CDR3 region has the DNA TGTGCCAGCAGACCAGGGACAAGGTCAAACACCGGGGAGCTGTTTTTT. Translated: CASRPGTRSNTGELFF.

This rearrangement joins TRBV10-1 to TRBJ1-2; possible D gene TRBD1, 5 bases. Germline V CDR1 and CDR2: WNHNN, SYGVQD (reference sequence). V was clipped by 3 bases and J by 8 bases, with 13 bases between them. The CDR3 is made up of 13 amino acids. The CDR3 sequence: CASSEGQLGGYTF. The DNA for the CDR3 is TGCGCCAGCAGTGAAGGACAATTGGGAGGCTACACCTTC.